The source of this TCR beta chain is a study of blood T cell repertoires in COVID-19. Study background: The origin of the acute and convalescent COVID-19 samples was the United States, Italy and Spain. PBMCs, B-cell-depleted T cells, or T cells provided the cDNA or gDNA that made up the material.

Original methodology: Reference gene primers were amplified, and this amplification served to estimate nucleated cell counts. Sequenced by immunoSEQ multiplex PCR; TCRdb stores in-frame clones only, minus some. The V and J calls and the clone size are those of that table, but D and trimming were determined from the DNA. The sample has 200,000 to 300,000 clones, about 88% seen once. This clone has only one observation. The germline gives CDR1 LGHDT, CDR2 YNNKEL (reference sequence). This CDR3 comprises 18 residues. V gave up 2 bases and J gave up 3 bases; unmatched junction bases: 13. The sample taken for sequencing was peripheral blood. V gene TRBV3-1 (or the pseudogene TRBV3-2) combines with J gene TRBJ2-7; 10 positions match TRBD2. This clonotype originated in a man in his sixties who had recovered from COVID-19. For the CDR3, the DNA is TGTGCCAGCAGCCAATTGGGGCTAGCGGGGGCGCAGCTCTACGAGCAGTACTTC. Its translation: CASSQLGLAGAQLYEQYF.